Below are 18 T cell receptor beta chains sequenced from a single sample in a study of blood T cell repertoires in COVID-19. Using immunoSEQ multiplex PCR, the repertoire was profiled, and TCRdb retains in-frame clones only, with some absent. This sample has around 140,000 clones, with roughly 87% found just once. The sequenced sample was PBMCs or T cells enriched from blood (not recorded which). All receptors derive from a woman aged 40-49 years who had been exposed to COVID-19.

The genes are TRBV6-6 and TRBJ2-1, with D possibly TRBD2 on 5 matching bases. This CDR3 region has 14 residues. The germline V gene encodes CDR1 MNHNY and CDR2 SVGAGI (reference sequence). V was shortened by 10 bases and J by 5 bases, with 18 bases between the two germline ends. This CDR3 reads CATLTLAGHNEQFF. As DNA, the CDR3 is TGTGCCACCTTGACCCTGGCGGGCCACAATGAGCAGTTCTTC.

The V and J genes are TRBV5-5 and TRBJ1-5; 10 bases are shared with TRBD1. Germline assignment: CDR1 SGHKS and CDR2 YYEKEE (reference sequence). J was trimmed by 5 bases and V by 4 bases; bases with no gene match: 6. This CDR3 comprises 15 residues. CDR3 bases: TGTGCCAGCAGCCCCGGGACAGGGGATTATCAGCCCCAGCATTTT. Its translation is CASSPGTGDYQPQHF. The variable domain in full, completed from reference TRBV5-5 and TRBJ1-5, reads DAGVTQSPTHLIKTRGQQVTLRCSPISGHKSVSWYQQVLGQGPQFIFQYYEKEERGRGNFPDRFSARQFPNYSSELNVNALLLGDSALYLCASSPGTGDYQPQHFGDGTRLSIL.

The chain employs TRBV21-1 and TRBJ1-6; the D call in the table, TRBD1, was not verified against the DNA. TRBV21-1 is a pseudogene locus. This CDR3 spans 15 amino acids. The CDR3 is CASSKVSGENSPLHF. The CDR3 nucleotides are TGTGCCAGCAGCAAAGTTTCAGGGGAGAATTCACCCCTCCACTTT.

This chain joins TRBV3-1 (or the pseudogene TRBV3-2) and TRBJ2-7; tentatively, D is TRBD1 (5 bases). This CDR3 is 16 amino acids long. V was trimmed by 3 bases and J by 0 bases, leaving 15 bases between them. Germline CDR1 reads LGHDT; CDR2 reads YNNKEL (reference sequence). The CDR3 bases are TGTGCCAGCAGCCAGGTCCAGGGAAGGAGCTCCTACGAGCAGTACTTC. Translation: CASSQVQGRSSYEQYF.

In DNA form, the CDR3 reads TGTGCCAGCAGCCGAGGGGGACAGGGAGGCAATCAGCCCCAGCATTTT. This sequence encodes CASSRGGQGGNQPQHF. V gene TRBV21-1 combines with J gene TRBJ1-5; the table's D call of TRBD1 was not tested on the DNA. TRBV21-1 is flagged as a pseudogene. There are 16 residues in the CDR3.

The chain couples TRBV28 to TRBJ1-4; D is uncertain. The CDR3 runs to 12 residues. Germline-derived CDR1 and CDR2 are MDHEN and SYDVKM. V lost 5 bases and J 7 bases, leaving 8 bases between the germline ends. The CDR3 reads CASSPLPEKLFF. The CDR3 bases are TGTGCCAGCAGTCCCCTCCCTGAAAAACTGTTTTTT.

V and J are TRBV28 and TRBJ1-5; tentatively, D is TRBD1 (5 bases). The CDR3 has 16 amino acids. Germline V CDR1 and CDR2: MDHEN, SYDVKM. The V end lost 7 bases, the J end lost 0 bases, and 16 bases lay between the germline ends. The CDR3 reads CASTPLAGGSNQPQHF. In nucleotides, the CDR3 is TGTGCCAGCACCCCTCTTGCCGGGGGTAGCAATCAGCCCCAGCATTTT.

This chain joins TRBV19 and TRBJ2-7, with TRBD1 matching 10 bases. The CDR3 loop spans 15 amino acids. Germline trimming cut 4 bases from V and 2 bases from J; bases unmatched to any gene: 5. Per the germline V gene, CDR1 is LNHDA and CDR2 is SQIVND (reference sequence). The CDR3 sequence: CASSTGTGVPYEQYF. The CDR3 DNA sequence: TGTGCCAGTAGTACGGGGACAGGGGTTCCCTACGAGCAGTACTTC. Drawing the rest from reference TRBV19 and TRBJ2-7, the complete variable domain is DGGITQSPKYLFRKEGQNVTLSCEQNLNHDAMYWYRQDPGQGLRLIYYSQIVNDFQKGDIAEGYSVSREKKESFPLTVTSAQKNPTAFYLCASSTGTGVPYEQYFGPGTRLTVT.

CDR3 in DNA: TGTGCCAGCAGCTATGCAGGGGGGCTGGCCACCTACGAGCAGTACTTC. Protein: CASSYAGGLATYEQYF. This chain connects TRBV4-2 to TRBJ2-7; TRBD1 might be the D (7 bases). Trimming removed 5 bases from V and 2 bases from J, with 19 bases in between. Germline loops: CDR1 LGHNA, CDR2 YNFKEQ. The CDR3 is 16 amino acids.

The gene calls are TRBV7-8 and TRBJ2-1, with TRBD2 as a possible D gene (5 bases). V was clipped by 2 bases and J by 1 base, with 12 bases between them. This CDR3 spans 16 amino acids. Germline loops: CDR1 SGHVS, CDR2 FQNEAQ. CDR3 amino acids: CASSLFVSGSYNEQFF. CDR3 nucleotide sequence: TGTGCCAGCAGCTTATTTGTGAGCGGATCCTACAATGAGCAGTTCTTC.

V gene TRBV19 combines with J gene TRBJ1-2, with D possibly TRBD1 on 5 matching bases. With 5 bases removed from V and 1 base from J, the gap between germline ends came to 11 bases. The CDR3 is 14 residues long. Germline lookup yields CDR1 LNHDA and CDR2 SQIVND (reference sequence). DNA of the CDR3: TGTGCCAGTAGTCCCCGACAGATTAACTATGGCTACACCTTC. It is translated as CASSPRQINYGYTF.

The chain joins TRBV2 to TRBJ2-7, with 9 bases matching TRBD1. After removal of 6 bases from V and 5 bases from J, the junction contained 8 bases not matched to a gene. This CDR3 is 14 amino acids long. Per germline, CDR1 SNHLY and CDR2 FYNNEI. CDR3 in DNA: TGTGCCAGCAGGCGAACAGGGGGCGTCGACGAGCAGTACTTC. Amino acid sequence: CASRRTGGVDEQYF.

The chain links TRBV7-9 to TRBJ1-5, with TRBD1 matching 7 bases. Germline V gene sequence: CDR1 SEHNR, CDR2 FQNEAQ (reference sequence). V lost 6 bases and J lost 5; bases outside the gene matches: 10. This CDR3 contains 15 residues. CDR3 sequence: CASSSDRASDQPQHF. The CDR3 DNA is TGTGCCAGCAGTTCCGACAGGGCTTCAGATCAGCCCCAGCATTTT. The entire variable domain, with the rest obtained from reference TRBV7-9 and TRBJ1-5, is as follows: DTGVSQNPRHKITKRGQNVTFRCDPISEHNRLYWYRQTLGQGPEFLTYFQNEAQLEKSRLLSDRFSAERPKGSFSTLEIQRTEQGDSAMYLCASSSDRASDQPQHFGDGTRLSIL.

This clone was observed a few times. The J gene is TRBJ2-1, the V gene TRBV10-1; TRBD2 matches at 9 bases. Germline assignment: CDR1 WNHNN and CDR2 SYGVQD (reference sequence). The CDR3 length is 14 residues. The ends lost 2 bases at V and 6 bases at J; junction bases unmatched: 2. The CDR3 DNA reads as TGCGCCAGCAGTGAGCAGCGGGGGGTCAATGAGCAGTTCTTC. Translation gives CASSEQRGVNEQFF.

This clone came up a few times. The CDR3 region has the DNA TGTGCCAGCAGTGGACTGGACAATGAGCAGTTCTTC. It encodes CASSGLDNEQFF. The chain is built from TRBV2 and TRBJ2-1; D unclear. Trimming pared 4 bases from V and 5 bases from J, leaving 6 bases between. The CDR3 has 12 amino acids. Germline-derived CDR1 and CDR2 are SNHLY and FYNNEI.

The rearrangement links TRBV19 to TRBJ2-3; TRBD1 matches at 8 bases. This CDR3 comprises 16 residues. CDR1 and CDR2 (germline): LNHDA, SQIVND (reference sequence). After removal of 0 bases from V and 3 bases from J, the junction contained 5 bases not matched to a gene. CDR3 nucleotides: TGTGCCAGTAGTATAGATCCAAGACAGGGGACAGATACGCAGTATTTT. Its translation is CASSIDPRQGTDTQYF.

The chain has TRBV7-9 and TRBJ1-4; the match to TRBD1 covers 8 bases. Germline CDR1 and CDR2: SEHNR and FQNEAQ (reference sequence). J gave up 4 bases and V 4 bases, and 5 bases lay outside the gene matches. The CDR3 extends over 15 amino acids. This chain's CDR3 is CASSSTGQDNEKLFF. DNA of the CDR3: TGTGCCAGCAGCTCAACGGGACAGGATAATGAAAAACTGTTTTTT.

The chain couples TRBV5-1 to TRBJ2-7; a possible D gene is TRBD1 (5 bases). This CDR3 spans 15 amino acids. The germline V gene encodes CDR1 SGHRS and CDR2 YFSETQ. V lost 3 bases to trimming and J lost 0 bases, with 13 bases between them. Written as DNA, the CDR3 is TGCGCCAGCAGCTCAGGACAACTACTCTCCTACGAGCAGTACTTC. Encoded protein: CASSSGQLLSYEQYF. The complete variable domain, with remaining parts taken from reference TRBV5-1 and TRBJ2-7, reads KAGVTQTPRYLIKTRGQQVTLSCSPISGHRSVSWYQQTPGQGLQFLFEYFSETQRNKGNFPGRFSGRQFSNSRSEMNVSTLELGDSALYLCASSSGQLLSYEQYFGPGTRLTVT.